The next 10 T cell receptor beta chains were all read from a single sample in a study of memory CD4+ T cells and cytomegalovirus serostatus. The sort gate was single viable CD3+CD4+CD8-CD45RO+ cells for memory CD4+ T cells. TCRdb keeps only in-frame clones here, not all; method: immunoSEQ multiplex PCR. The data contain 85,000 to 100,000 clones, 80% of them seen just once; the ten biggest clones take up roughly 4%. The sequencing sample was made of memory CD4+ T cells from blood. The receptors stem from an adult in good health and CMV-seropositive.

J is TRBJ2-1 and V is TRBV7-2; 9 positions match TRBD1. The V gene end was trimmed by 5 bases and the J gene end by 0 bases; junction bases not matched to a gene: 2. The germline CDR1 and CDR2 sequences are SGHTA and FQGNSA. The CDR3 consists of 15 residues. DNA for the CDR3: TGTGCCAGCAGCCCGACAGGGGGCTCCTACAATGAGCAGTTCTTC. It encodes CASSPTGGSYNEQFF.

CDR3 region: CASSIGTEEAFF. The CDR3 region has the DNA TGTGCCAGCAGTATCGGGACGGAGGAAGCTTTCTTT. J is TRBJ1-1 and V is TRBV6-1, with D possibly matching TRBD1 (5 bases). There are 12 residues in the CDR3. The germline gives CDR1 MNHNS, CDR2 SASEGT. The V end was cut by 5 bases, the J end by 8 bases, with 12 bases between.

The chain joins TRBV21-1 to TRBJ1-1. TRBV21-1 is deemed a pseudogene. The CDR3 consists of 17 residues. The CDR3, as DNA: TGTGCCAGCAGCAAAGATTTGGTTTGGGGGGGCATCACTGAAGCTTTCTTT. Its protein product is CASSKDLVWGGITEAFF.

The V gene is TRBV6-1, the J gene TRBJ2-3; D gene unclear. The V gene lost 3 bases and the J gene lost 1 base, with 11 bases spanning the gap. Germline lookup yields CDR1 MNHNS and CDR2 SASEGT. The CDR3 covers 15 residues. CDR3 amino acids: CASSEPSYRTDTQYF. CDR3 bases: TGTGCCAGCAGTGAGCCTAGTTATCGCACAGATACGCAGTATTTT.

This chain uses TRBV5-6 with TRBJ1-1, with TRBD1 matching over 8 bases. CDR1 is SGHDT and CDR2 is YYEEEE in the germline V gene. This CDR3 has 17 amino acids. V lost 4 bases, J lost 1 base, and 12 bases stayed unmatched. The CDR3 protein is CASSPLLRQGPNTEAFF. The CDR3 region has the DNA TGTGCCAGCAGCCCGCTTCTCAGACAGGGGCCGAACACTGAAGCTTTCTTT.

V is TRBV30 and J is TRBJ2-7, with 9 nucleotides matching TRBD2. V dropped 5 bases and J dropped 6; count of bases not matched to a gene: 8. Germline CDR1 is GTSNPN and CDR2 is SVGIG (reference sequence). CDR3 length: 13 residues. The CDR3 here is CAWHSGREGEQYF. The CDR3 nucleotides read TGTGCCTGGCATAGCGGGAGAGAGGGCGAGCAGTACTTC.

The V call is TRBV19, the J call TRBJ2-1; TRBD1 matches 8 bases. Trimming at V came to 7 bases and at J to 8 bases, leaving 4 bases not matched to a gene. CDR1 is LNHDA and CDR2 is SQIVND in the germline V gene (reference sequence). This CDR3 has 12 amino acids. Here the CDR3 reads CASTRQGHEQFF. The CDR3 nucleotides read TGTGCCAGTACTCGACAGGGGCATGAGCAGTTCTTC.

This clone was observed once. V and J are TRBV18 and TRBJ2-1, with 9 bases matching TRBD2. V was pared by 4 bases and J by 6 bases, with 4 bases of the junction left unmatched. Germline-derived CDR1 and CDR2 are KGHSH and LQKENI. The CDR3 is 14 amino acids. The DNA for the CDR3 is TGTGCCAGCTCACGAACTAGCGGGCCCAATGAGCAGTTCTTC. Its protein product is CASSRTSGPNEQFF. Combining the CDR3 with reference TRBV18 and TRBJ2-1 gives the whole variable domain NAGVMQNPRHLVRRRGQEARLRCSPMKGHSHVYWYRQLPEEGLKFMVYLQKENIIDESGMPKERFSAEFPKEGPSILRIQQVVRGDSAAYFCASSRTSGPNEQFFGPGTRLTVL.

This rearrangement joins TRBV5-5 to TRBJ1-4; the D is unclear. V lost 0 bases to trimming and J lost 3 bases, with 12 bases between them. This CDR3 contains 16 residues. The germline gives CDR1 SGHKS, CDR2 YYEKEE (reference sequence). The CDR3 nucleotides read TGTGCCAGCAGCTTGGTGCGGGGAACTCCTAATGAAAAACTGTTTTTT. Protein: CASSLVRGTPNEKLFF.

This chain uses TRBV4-3 with TRBJ2-7, with 9 nucleotides matching TRBD1. Germline values: CDR1 LGHNA, CDR2 YSLEER. This CDR3 has 18 amino acids. V dropped 1 base and J dropped 7; count of bases not matched to a gene: 17. The CDR3 coding sequence is TGCGCCAGCAGCCAAGTCTATGGTGTCGTGACAGGGGGTTGGGAGCAGTACTTC. The encoded protein is CASSQVYGVVTGGWEQYF.